In this sample, the clone carrying this T cell receptor beta chain turned up a few times. V lost 5 bases and J 5 bases, leaving 16 bases between the germline ends. The CDR3 spans 15 residues. Germline V CDR1 and CDR2: SGHRS, YFSETQ. This entry comes from a study of T cells after yellow fever vaccination. 5'RACE template switching added a universal primer site and UMIs to TCR cDNA. TCRdb recomputed calls from the 5' RACE reads with MiXCR, one row per CDR3 protein. Of about 580,000 distinct CDR3 sequences in the sample, roughly 17% were seen once. This TCR came from a man aged 18 to 35 who received the YFV17D yellow fever vaccine. Specimen: PBMCs, collected roughly 5 days after the first yellow fever vaccination. V usage is TRBV5-1 and J usage is TRBJ2-2, with D tentatively TRBD1 (6 bases). DNA of the CDR3: TGCGCCAGCAGGGGGGCCAGGGGCAGAACCGGGGAGCTGTTTTTT. The encoded protein is CASRGARGRTGELFF.